Below, 23 T cell receptor beta chains from the same sample are listed, as sequenced in a study of blood T cell repertoires in COVID-19. Repertoires were generated with immunoSEQ multiplex PCR, while TCRdb's copy carries only in-frame clones and drops some. Of fewer than 90,000 clones listed, roughly nine tenths are singletons. Sequencing was done on a sample of peripheral blood. Receptor source: a man older than 75 in a cohort sampled during active COVID-19.

Of note for this clone: Other DNA sequences in this sample translate to the same CDR3. The chain couples TRBV10-3 to TRBJ1-2; 8 nucleotides agree with TRBD1. The CDR3 contains 14 residues. Per the germline V gene, CDR1 is ENHRY and CDR2 is SYGVKD. Trimming removed 5 bases from V and 5 bases from J; junction bases left unmatched: 7. CDR3 loop: CAISSGQGDYGYTF. The DNA for the CDR3 is TGTGCCATCAGTTCCGGACAGGGTGATTATGGCTACACCTTC.

The chain has TRBV28 and TRBJ1-3; tentatively, D is TRBD1 (6 bases). The germline CDR1 and CDR2 sequences are MDHEN and SYDVKM. V dropped 7 bases and J dropped 9 bases, with 25 bases sitting between them. The CDR3 consists of 16 residues. The CDR3 nucleotides read TGTGCCAGCACCCGACCATATGGGCAGGGGCGTGTCACCATATATTTT. Protein product: CASTRPYGQGRVTIYF.

The genes are TRBV5-1 and TRBJ1-4, with TRBD1 matching 9 bases. Germline values: CDR1 SGHRS, CDR2 YFSETQ. This CDR3 comprises 16 residues. V shed 1 base and J 5 bases; nucleotides not matched to a gene: 6. This CDR3 reads CASSLSRGQGNEKLFF. CDR3 DNA: TGCGCCAGCAGCTTGTCCCGGGGACAGGGAAATGAAAAACTGTTTTTT.

V usage is TRBV10-1 and J usage is TRBJ2-3; 10 bases are shared with TRBD2. CDR3 length equals 16 residues. V was pared by 6 bases and J by 2 bases, with 8 bases of the junction left unmatched. CDR1 and CDR2 (germline): WNHNN, SYGVQD (reference sequence). CDR3 in amino acids: CASSETSGPITDTQYF. The CDR3 region has the DNA TGCGCCAGCAGCGAGACTAGCGGGCCGATCACAGATACGCAGTATTTT.

The V and J genes are TRBV3-1 (or the pseudogene TRBV3-2) and TRBJ1-1; D call uncertain. The CDR3 runs 13 residues. Germline values: CDR1 LGHDT, CDR2 YNNKEL (reference sequence). The V and J ends lost 3 bases and 1 base respectively, with 6 bases between them. The CDR3 reads CASSHAGNTEAFF. The CDR3 coding sequence is TGTGCCAGCAGCCATGCGGGGAACACTGAAGCTTTCTTT.

The V and J genes are TRBV19 and TRBJ1-1, with TRBD1 matching over 9 bases. The CDR3 spans 14 residues. The ends lost 6 bases at V and 4 bases at J; junction bases unmatched: 6. Per the germline V gene, CDR1 is LNHDA and CDR2 is SQIVND (reference sequence). In DNA form, the CDR3 reads TGTGCCAGTAGACTACAGGGGGCGACCACTGAAGCTTTCTTT. Its protein is CASRLQGATTEAFF. The full variable domain, completed using reference TRBV19 and TRBJ1-1, is DGGITQSPKYLFRKEGQNVTLSCEQNLNHDAMYWYRQDPGQGLRLIYYSQIVNDFQKGDIAEGYSVSREKKESFPLTVTSAQKNPTAFYLCASRLQGATTEAFFGQGTRLTVV.

The chain uses TRBV5-7 and TRBJ2-6; 7 positions match TRBD1. Being an ORF, TRBV5-7 has a function that is uncertain. There are 18 residues in the CDR3. The junction had 11 bases not matched to a gene; V was cut back by 1 base and J by 4 bases. This chain's CDR3 is CASSLRGGPPKGANVLTF. The CDR3 coding sequence is TGTGCCAGCAGCTTGAGAGGGGGCCCCCCTAAAGGGGCCAACGTCCTGACTTTC.

This chain uses TRBV4-2 with TRBJ1-1, with 9 bases matching TRBD1. The CDR3 covers 15 residues. Germline V CDR1 and CDR2: LGHNA, YNFKEQ. V trimming: 6 bases; J trimming: 1 base; junction bases outside the gene matches: 6. The CDR3, as DNA: TGTGCCAGCAGTCCGAACAGGGGGCGGAACACTGAAGCTTTCTTT. Protein: CASSPNRGRNTEAFF.

V usage is TRBV19 and J usage is TRBJ1-4; a possible D gene is TRBD1 (6 bases). Germline V gene lookup returns CDR1 LNHDA and CDR2 SQIVND (reference sequence). This CDR3 spans 15 amino acids. V was clipped by 6 bases and J by 8 bases, with 19 bases between them. CDR3 DNA sequence: TGTGCCAGTAGCTCCTCGACAGGCAAGGGCGAAAAACTGTTTTTT. Its translation is CASSSSTGKGEKLFF.

V is TRBV27 and J is TRBJ1-2, with 7 bases that match TRBD1. The junction had 7 bases not matched to a gene; V was cut back by 5 bases and J by 4 bases. Per germline, CDR1 MNHEY and CDR2 SMNVEV (reference sequence). The CDR3 is 14 residues long. CDR3 loop: CASSPGDSFYGYTF. DNA of the CDR3: TGTGCCAGCAGTCCGGGGGACAGTTTCTATGGCTACACCTTC.

This clone was counted once. This chain joins TRBV19 and TRBJ1-4, with 7 bases matching TRBD1. The V gene end was trimmed by 8 bases and the J gene end by 4 bases; junction bases not matched to a gene: 13. The CDR3 runs 16 residues. CDR1 is LNHDA, CDR2 SQIVND, per germline (reference sequence). The CDR3 is CASGDRPGQRNEKLFF. The CDR3, as DNA: TGTGCCAGTGGAGATAGACCGGGACAGCGTAATGAAAAACTGTTTTTT.

The count of this clone is one. This chain joins TRBV28 and TRBJ2-1, with D tentatively TRBD1 (6 bases). CDR1 and CDR2 from the germline V gene are MDHEN and SYDVKM. The V end was cut by 7 bases, the J end by 8 bases, with 18 bases between. The CDR3 has 14 residues. DNA for the CDR3: TGTGCCAGCAATACAGGGTCACAGTGGTATGAGCAGTTCTTC. Translating it yields CASNTGSQWYEQFF.

J is TRBJ2-5 and V is TRBV27; 10 positions match TRBD2. Germline values: CDR1 MNHEY, CDR2 SMNVEV (reference sequence). The trim removed 4 bases at V and 5 bases at J, leaving 10 bases unmatched. CDR3 size: 16 residues. The CDR3 is CASSSPASGGGETQYF. The CDR3 DNA sequence: TGTGCCAGCAGTTCCCCCGCTAGCGGGGGAGGGGAGACCCAGTACTTC.

In its sample, this clone was seen a few times. The rearrangement links TRBV5-6 to TRBJ1-2; TRBD1 matches at 7 bases. This CDR3 comprises 14 residues. J was trimmed by 6 bases and V by 0 bases; bases with no gene match: 5. CDR1 is SGHDT, CDR2 YYEEEE, per germline. The CDR3 loop is CASSLVTGVNGYTF. The CDR3 DNA is TGTGCCAGCAGCTTGGTAACAGGGGTTAATGGCTACACCTTC.

V and J are TRBV29-1 and TRBJ2-1; 15 nucleotides match TRBD2. CDR3 size: 15 residues. Germline CDR1 reads SQVTM; CDR2 reads ANQGSEA. Trimming removed 7 bases from V and 0 bases from J; junction bases left unmatched: 1. The CDR3 protein is CSGTSGGGSYNEQFF. CDR3 nucleotides: TGCAGCGGGACTAGCGGGGGGGGCTCCTACAATGAGCAGTTCTTC.

The chain is built from TRBV19 and TRBJ2-3; D is possibly TRBD1 (5 bases). This CDR3 has 15 amino acids. Germline assignment: CDR1 LNHDA and CDR2 SQIVND (reference sequence). The V gene lost 3 bases and the J gene lost 2 bases, with 12 bases spanning the gap. In DNA, the CDR3 is TGTGCCAGTAGTATGTGGGGCTGGGACACAGATACGCAGTATTTT. Translated: CASSMWGWDTDTQYF.

V is TRBV3-1 (or the pseudogene TRBV3-2) and J is TRBJ2-3, with 9 positions matching TRBD2. The CDR3 is 18 amino acids. Trimming at V came to 3 bases and at J to 7 bases, leaving 17 bases not matched to a gene. Germline CDR1 reads LGHDT; CDR2 reads YNNKEL (reference sequence). CDR3 coding DNA: TGTGCCAGCAGCCACCCCCGATCGGGTAGCGGGGGCGGGTATACGCAGTATTTT. Amino acid sequence: CASSHPRSGSGGGYTQYF.

The rearrangement links TRBV5-1 to TRBJ2-5; possible D gene TRBD2, 6 bases. Germline V gene sequence: CDR1 SGHRS, CDR2 YFSETQ. The CDR3 consists of 15 residues. Trimming took 5 bases from V and 3 from J, leaving 17 bases between them. CDR3 nucleotides: TGCGCCAGCAGACAGACGGGACTGACGGAAGAGACCCAGTACTTC. Protein product: CASRQTGLTEETQYF.

The CDR3 bases are TGTGCCAGCAGCGCTTCGGGGGGCGCGCGGGAAAAACTGTTTTTT. As protein: CASSASGGAREKLFF. The rearrangement uses TRBV6-5 and TRBJ1-4, with D perhaps TRBD1 (6 bases). Trimming cost V 6 bases and J 8 bases, with 19 bases left between them. CDR1 MNHEY and CDR2 SVGAGI come from the germline V gene. The CDR3 loop spans 15 amino acids.

This chain connects TRBV3-1 (or the pseudogene TRBV3-2) to TRBJ2-1; 8 bases line up with TRBD2. V trimming: 4 bases; J trimming: 7 bases; junction bases outside the gene matches: 9. The V gene's germline CDR1 is LGHDT and CDR2 YNNKEL (reference sequence). CDR3 size: 15 residues. The CDR3 loop is CASSRLPRGGNEQFF. The CDR3 nucleotides are TGTGCCAGCAGCCGACTGCCACGGGGGGGGAATGAGCAGTTCTTC.

This rearrangement joins TRBV7-2 to TRBJ1-5; a weak D match, TRBD1 (5 bases). Germline V gene data show CDR1 as SGHTA and CDR2 as FQGNSA. The CDR3 spans 14 residues. Trimming took 1 base from V and 6 from J, leaving 10 bases between them. CDR3: CASSLVARAQPQHF. The CDR3 nucleotides read TGTGCCAGCAGCTTAGTCGCCAGGGCTCAGCCCCAGCATTTT.

This sequence joins TRBV7-2 and TRBJ2-5; 8 positions agree with TRBD1. V was clipped by 4 bases and J by 5 bases; unmatched bases: 3. Germline CDR1 and CDR2: SGHTA and FQGNSA. The CDR3 length is 13 residues. CDR3 loop: CASSSRDRETQYF. The CDR3 region has the DNA TGTGCCAGCAGCTCCCGGGACAGGGAGACCCAGTACTTC.

The chain recombines TRBV6-5 with TRBJ1-6, with D unclear. Looked up from germline, CDR1 is MNHEY and CDR2 is SVGAGI. V was shortened by 6 bases and J by 7 bases, with 16 bases between the two germline ends. CDR3 length: 15 residues. For the CDR3, the DNA is TGTGCCAGCAGCCGCCGTGGGGAGTACAATTCACCCCTCCACTTT. This encodes CASSRRGEYNSPLHF.